The next 12 T cell receptor beta chains were all read from a single sample in a study of cytomegalovirus exposure and HLA in healthy donors. The PCR ran on 60 Vbeta and 13 Jbeta primers. Assay used: immunoSEQ multiplex PCR; TCRdb lists only in-frame clones, some missing. This sample has under 95,000 clones; 6.5% to 8% occur once, and the top ten carry about 2%. Sequenced sample: PBMCs. The receptors were gathered from a man between 50 and 59 years old in good health and CMV-seronegative.

This clone was picked up a small number of times. The rearrangement links TRBV6-1 to TRBJ1-5; a possible D gene is TRBD1 (5 bases). Between the trimmed V and J ends, which lost 7 bases and 2 bases, there was a span of 9 bases. The germline V gene has CDR1 MNHNS and CDR2 SASEGT. The CDR3 loop spans 13 amino acids. CDR3: CASTKGGNQPQHF. CDR3 sequence (DNA): TGTGCCAGCACCAAAGGGGGCAATCAGCCCCAGCATTTT.

This clone was recorded a few times. Germline is not matched at one junction end, which may reflect a read error. The chain carries TRBV6-5 and TRBJ2-7; D may be TRBD2 (7 bases). The CDR3 has 14 residues. CDR1 is MNHEY, CDR2 SVGAGI, per germline. As DNA, the CDR3 is TGTGCCACTGGACTCGGCGGGGGCTCCCACGAGCAGTACTTC. The encoded protein is CATGLGGGSHEQYF.

DNA of the CDR3: TGTGCCTGGAGCCCTACTGGACAGGAAAATTCACCCCTCCACTTT. Residues: CAWSPTGQENSPLHF. The rearrangement links TRBV30 to TRBJ1-6, with 7 bases aligning to TRBD1. Germline CDR1 GTSNPN, CDR2 SVGIG (reference sequence). The CDR3 spans 15 residues. V dropped 3 bases and J dropped 7; count of bases not matched to a gene: 9.

This clone was detected only a few times. This sequence joins TRBV29-1 and TRBJ2-1, with TRBD1 matching over 9 bases. This CDR3 is 10 amino acids long. CDR1 and CDR2 from the germline V gene are SQVTM and ANQGSEA. V trimming: 5 bases; J trimming: 12 bases; junction bases outside the gene matches: 2. The CDR3 is CSVRTGVQFF. The CDR3 bases are TGCAGCGTTCGGACAGGGGTGCAGTTCTTC.

This clone was seen more than once but under ten times. V is TRBV4-2 and J is TRBJ1-4; 10 bases align to TRBD1. CDR3 length: 17 amino acids. V shed 1 base, J shed 2 bases, and the junction held 4 bases outside the gene matches. The germline V gene has CDR1 LGHNA and CDR2 YNFKEQ. DNA of the CDR3: TGTGCCAGCAGCCAAGGACAGGGGGCAACGACTAATGAAAAACTGTTTTTT. Protein sequence: CASSQGQGATTNEKLFF.

A few counts support this clone. The gene calls are TRBV5-1 and TRBJ2-3; 7 bases are a match to TRBD2. In germline, CDR1 is SGHRS, CDR2 YFSETQ. V trimming: 4 bases; J trimming: 0 bases; junction bases outside the gene matches: 11. This CDR3 spans 17 amino acids. CDR3 residues: CASSPRGAGTSTDTQYF. Here the CDR3 DNA reads TGCGCCAGCAGCCCCCGGGGAGCGGGGACTAGCACAGATACGCAGTATTTT.

This clone was observed a handful of times. This chain connects TRBV27 to TRBJ2-7; 10 nucleotides align to TRBD2. CDR1 is MNHEY and CDR2 is SMNVEV in the germline V gene (reference sequence). Trimming removed 6 bases from V and 5 bases from J; junction bases left unmatched: 7. This CDR3 has 14 amino acids. CDR3 amino acids: CASSSLAGVHEQYF. CDR3 nucleotides: TGTGCCAGCAGCTCTCTAGCGGGAGTACACGAGCAGTACTTC.

This clone was found a few times. The CDR3 end shows no conserved phenylalanine or tryptophan, and so a read error is likely. The V call is TRBV7-9, the J call TRBJ1-5, with TRBD1 matching 7 bases. The CDR3 is 18 residues long. CDR1 is SEHNR, CDR2 FQNEAQ, per germline (reference sequence). V was clipped by 4 bases and J by 5 bases; unmatched bases: 17. The CDR3 DNA is TGTGCCAGCAGCTACTGGGGCAGGGGGAGTCTGGTCCATCAGCCCCAGCATGTT. It codes for CASSYWGRGSLVHQPQHV.

The rearrangement links TRBV9 to TRBJ2-7, with 8 nucleotides matching TRBD1. There are 15 residues in the CDR3. Germline-derived CDR1 and CDR2 are SGDLS and YYNGEE. V gave up 4 bases and J gave up 4 bases; unmatched junction bases: 10. CDR3 residues: CASSLTGQGAYEQYF. For the CDR3, the DNA is TGTGCCAGCAGCCTCACGGGGCAGGGGGCGTACGAGCAGTACTTC. Drawing the rest from reference TRBV9 and TRBJ2-7, the complete variable domain is DSGVTQTPKHLITATGQRVTLRCSPRSGDLSVYWYQQSLDQGLQFLIQYYNGEERAKGNILERFSAQQFPDLHSELNLSSLELGDSALYFCASSLTGQGAYEQYFGPGTRLTVT.

This chain joins TRBV2 and TRBJ1-2, with 11 bases that match TRBD1. Losses at the gene ends were 5 bases for V and 7 bases for J; bases not matched to a gene: 9. Germline CDR1 is SNHLY and CDR2 is FYNNEI. CDR3 size: 15 residues. This chain's CDR3 is CASSPHGQGASGYTF. CDR3 DNA sequence: TGTGCCAGCAGTCCCCATGGACAGGGGGCGTCTGGCTACACCTTC.

This clone was detected only a few times. The chain links TRBV1 to TRBJ2-3; the D segment call TRBD2 is taken from the table without a DNA check. TRBV1 is an annotated pseudogene. CDR3 length: 19 residues. CDR3 amino acids: CTSSQDLPPRAGRTDTQYF. CDR3 bases: TGCACCAGCAGCCAAGATCTGCCCCCCCGGGCGGGACGCACAGATACGCAGTATTTT.

This clone was seen a few times. The J gene is TRBJ1-1, the V gene TRBV5-6; the D gene is possibly TRBD1 (5 bases). The CDR3 consists of 13 residues. The V and J ends lost 0 bases and 3 bases respectively, with 6 bases between them. CDR1 is SGHDT and CDR2 is YYEEEE in the germline V gene. The CDR3 DNA reads as TGTGCCAGCAGCTTGGTAGGGGACACTGAAGCTTTCTTT. Translated: CASSLVGDTEAFF.